This passage covers 30 T cell receptor beta chains from one sample sequenced in a study of breast tumors, draining lymph nodes, adjacent tissues. Breast cancer patients provided tissue from their axillary draining lymph nodes. One entry per CDR3 protein results from TCRdb running MiXCR on the multiplex PCR reads. This sample has some 130,000 distinct CDR3 sequences; just under 20% occur once, and the top ten carry around 3.5%. Sequenced: axillary lymph node tissue. The origin of the receptors is a female donor with breast cancer. Some clones in this sample may be carry-over from other donors' samples.

This clonotype was recorded at least ten times. The chain is built from TRBV2 and TRBJ2-3, with D possibly called TRBD1 or TRBD2 (5 bases each). The CDR3 sequence is 13 residues long. Per germline, CDR1 SNHLY and CDR2 FYNNEI. The V and J ends lost 5 bases and 2 bases respectively, with 8 bases between them. The CDR3 DNA reads TGTGCCAGCAGTCGGGACCTCACAGATACGCAGTATTTT. It codes for CASSRDLTDTQYF.

On this clonotype: A read error may explain this, as a much larger clone is one base away. The chain couples TRBV6-2 or TRBV6-3 to TRBJ2-5; D possibly corresponds to TRBD2 (6 bases). Per the germline V gene, CDR1 is MNHEY and CDR2 is SVGEGT. V was cut by 5 bases and J by 1 base, with 11 bases left in between. CDR3 length equals 14 residues. In nucleotides, the CDR3 is TGTGCCAGCAGTCATGGGGGGTCCCAAGAGACCCAGTACTTC. Its protein product is CASSHGGSQETQYF.

The table lists this clonotype with a few counts. The chain joins TRBV18 to TRBJ2-1; TRBD2 agrees at 9 bases. The CDR3 length is 15 residues. The V gene's germline CDR1 is KGHSH and CDR2 LQKENI. Unmatched junction bases numbered 6, after V lost 5 bases and J lost 4 bases. CDR3 bases: TGTGCCAGCTCAGTCCGGCGGGAGGGTTACAATGAGCAGTTCTTC. Translated: CASSVRREGYNEQFF. The complete variable domain, with remaining parts taken from reference TRBV18 and TRBJ2-1, reads NAGVMQNPRHLVRRRGQEARLRCSPMKGHSHVYWYRQLPEEGLKFMVYLQKENIIDESGMPKERFSAEFPKEGPSILRIQQVVRGDSAAYFCASSVRREGYNEQFFGPGTRLTVL.

This clonotype was recorded many times. The rearrangement joins TRBV11-2 to TRBJ2-7; 9 bases are shared with TRBD1. V was pared by 5 bases and J by 2 bases, with 1 base of the junction left unmatched. This CDR3 comprises 13 residues. Germline V gives CDR1 SGHAT, CDR2 FQNNGV. The CDR3, as DNA: TGTGCCAGCAGCGGGACAGGGACCTACGAGCAGTACTTC. This codes for CASSGTGTYEQYF.

This clonotype has ten or more counts. The chain joins TRBV2 to TRBJ2-1; 9 bases line up with TRBD2. The CDR3 totals 14 residues. CDR1 and CDR2 (germline): SNHLY, FYNNEI. Germline trimming cut 8 bases from V and 4 bases from J; bases unmatched to any gene: 6. For the CDR3, the DNA is TGTGCCAGCGGGTTAGCGGGAGCTTACAATGAGCAGTTCTTC. Residues: CASGLAGAYNEQFF.

This clonotype was seen many times. The CDR3 DNA sequence: TGTGCCAGCAGTTACGAGTACCAAGAGACCCAGTACTTC. Protein: CASSYEYQETQYF. The chain recombines TRBV6-2 or TRBV6-3 with TRBJ2-5, with unresolved D. Germline loops: CDR1 MNHEY, CDR2 SVGEGT. V shed 2 bases and J shed 0 bases, with 4 bases lying between them. The CDR3 is 13 amino acids.

This clonotype was counted ten times or more. The gene calls are TRBV20-1 and TRBJ2-1; 10 bases agree with TRBD1. The germline V gene has CDR1 DFQATT and CDR2 SNEGSKA (reference sequence). The V gene end was trimmed by 4 bases and the J gene end by 3 bases; junction bases not matched to a gene: 6. CDR3 length: 15 amino acids. CDR3 sequence: CSAIPGQGIYNEQFF. Written as DNA, the CDR3 is TGCAGTGCTATCCCGGGACAGGGGATCTACAATGAGCAGTTCTTC.

In the case of this clonotype: This is likely a read error, given that the CDR3 carries no conserved phenylalanine or tryptophan at its end. The chain employs TRBV10-2 and TRBJ2-3, with D perhaps matching TRBD1 (5 bases). Matching the DNA end better, TRBJ1-5 makes the J call doubtful. This CDR3 is 15 amino acids long. Germline V gives CDR1 WSHSY, CDR2 SAAADI. This CDR3 reads CASSAAGPARDTQHL. The CDR3 nucleotides are TGCGCCAGCAGCGCGGCAGGGCCGGCTCGGGATACGCAGCATCTT.

At least ten counts were recorded for this clonotype. This rearrangement joins TRBV12-3 or TRBV12-4 to TRBJ2-2; 7 nucleotides align to TRBD1. This CDR3 comprises 13 residues. V dropped 6 bases and J dropped 4; count of bases not matched to a gene: 2. The CDR3 protein is CASSRDSTGELFF. The CDR3, as DNA: TGTGCCAGCAGCAGGGACAGCACCGGGGAGCTGTTTTTT.

This clonotype has a count of ten or more. This sequence joins TRBV6-1 and TRBJ2-7, with unresolved D. CDR3 length: 13 amino acids. Germline CDR1 MNHNS, CDR2 SASEGT. V shed 1 base and J shed 3 bases, with 7 bases lying between them. CDR3 region: CASSEGLVYEQYF. Here the CDR3 DNA reads TGTGCCAGCAGTGAAGGACTTGTCTACGAGCAGTACTTC.

This clonotype was detected ten times or more. J is TRBJ2-1 and V is TRBV5-6, with a tentative D call TRBD1 (6 bases). Germline assignment: CDR1 SGHDT and CDR2 YYEEEE. Between the trimmed V and J ends, which lost 4 bases and 6 bases, there was a span of 20 bases. The CDR3 consists of 16 residues. The CDR3 region has the DNA TGTGCCAGCAGCCTCCTGAATAGGGGGTTCGGCAATGAGCAGTTCTTC. The encoded protein is CASSLLNRGFGNEQFF. Supplemented by reference TRBV5-6 and TRBJ2-1, the full variable domain reads DAGVTQSPTHLIKTRGQQVTLRCSPKSGHDTVSWYQQALGQGPQFIFQYYEEEERQRGNFPDRFSGHQFPNYSSELNVNALLLGDSALYLCASSLLNRGFGNEQFFGPGTRLTVL.

As regards this clonotype: A junction boundary mismatches the germline segment, possibly from a read error. This chain joins TRBV28 and TRBJ1-5, with 9 bases fitting TRBD1. Germline CDR1 MDHEN, CDR2 SYDVKM. This CDR3 region has 14 residues. CDR3: CASTRTGDNQPQRF. The CDR3, as DNA: TGTGCCAGCACCAGGACAGGGGACAATCAGCCCCAGCGTTTT.

Of note for this clonotype: Just one base apart from a much larger clone, this may be a read error. The chain combines TRBV19 with TRBJ1-5, with D unclear. The germline V and J ends were trimmed by 8 bases and 3 bases, with 8 bases remaining between them. The CDR3 loop spans 12 amino acids. Germline values: CDR1 LNHDA, CDR2 SQIVND (reference sequence). The CDR3 spells CASGDFNQPQHF. CDR3 DNA sequence: TGTGCCAGTGGTGACTTCAATCAGCCCCAGCATTTT.

The CDR3: CASGDRTAERREKLFF. CDR3 coding DNA: TGTGCCAGCGGAGACAGGACAGCCGAGAGAAGGGAAAAACTGTTTTTT. The V gene is TRBV28, the J gene TRBJ1-4; tentative D call: TRBD1 (6 bases). CDR3 size: 16 residues. The germline V gene encodes CDR1 MDHEN and CDR2 SYDVKM. Trimming shortened V by 8 bases and J by 8 bases, and 24 bases separated the two germline ends.

Notes on this clonotype: Since a much larger clone is just one base distant, this may be a read error. V is TRBV13 and J is TRBJ1-2; no clear D gene. The V gene's germline CDR1 is PRHDT and CDR2 FYEKMQ (reference sequence). CDR3 length equals 14 residues. The V gene lost 2 bases and the J gene lost 0 bases, with 7 bases spanning the gap. DNA for the CDR3: TGTGCCAGCAGCTTACAAGGAACTAACTATGGCTACACCTTC. Translating it yields CASSLQGTNYGYTF.

This clonotype was counted at least ten times. The chain couples TRBV19 to TRBJ1-4; weak D call: TRBD1 (6 bases). Germline loops: CDR1 LNHDA, CDR2 SQIVND (reference sequence). Between the trimmed V and J ends, which lost 7 bases and 2 bases, there was a span of 17 bases. This CDR3 has 16 residues. The CDR3 loop reads CASTDQGPTTNEKLFF. The CDR3 region has the DNA TGTGCCAGTACTGATCAGGGGCCAACCACTAATGAAAAACTGTTTTTT.

A single count supports this clonotype. A much larger clone lies one base from this, so it may be a read error. The chain carries TRBV5-1 and TRBJ2-2; no clear D. The CDR3 totals 15 residues. CDR1 is SGHRS, CDR2 YFSETQ, per germline. The CDR3 DNA sequence: TGCGCCAGCGGCTTGTCATACCCTTACACCGGGGAGCTGTTTTTT. This gives the protein CASGLSYPYTGELFF. Together with reference TRBV5-1 and TRBJ2-2, the CDR3 gives the full variable domain: KAGVTQTPRYLIKTRGQQVTLSCSPISGHRSVSWYQQTPGQGLQFLFEYFSETQRNKGNFPGRFSGRQFSNSRSEMNVSTLELGDSALYLCASGLSYPYTGELFFGEGSRLTVL.

As for this clonotype: This may arise from a read error, as a much more abundant clone is one base away. This rearrangement joins TRBV19 to TRBJ2-1, with 8 bases fitting TRBD2. V dropped 5 bases and J dropped 4; count of bases not matched to a gene: 7. This CDR3 has 15 residues. Germline loops: CDR1 LNHDA, CDR2 SQIVND (reference sequence). CDR3 in DNA: TGTGCCAGTAGTTGCGGGGGGCCCGGATACAATGAGCAGTTCTTC. Translated: CASSCGGPGYNEQFF.

This clonotype was found many times. This rearrangement joins TRBV5-1 to TRBJ2-2, with no clear D. The CDR3 is made up of 15 amino acids. The V gene lost 5 bases and the J gene lost 0 bases, with 11 bases spanning the gap. Germline loops: CDR1 SGHRS, CDR2 YFSETQ. CDR3: CASSWGRANTGELFF. The DNA for the CDR3 is TGCGCCAGCAGTTGGGGTCGGGCGAACACCGGGGAGCTGTTTTTT.

A few counts support this clonotype. The chain links TRBV9 to TRBJ2-6; 7 nucleotides line up with TRBD1. This CDR3 is 18 amino acids long. CDR1 is SGDLS and CDR2 is YYNGEE in the germline V gene. Losses at the gene ends were 0 bases for V and 1 base for J; bases not matched to a gene: 7. Here the CDR3 reads CASSVDQGVRSGANVLTF. The CDR3 nucleotides are TGTGCCAGCAGCGTAGATCAGGGGGTCAGGTCTGGGGCCAACGTCCTGACTTTC.

This clonotype appeared many times. The rearrangement joins TRBV6-1 to TRBJ2-7; TRBD2 agrees at 9 bases. Per germline, CDR1 MNHNS and CDR2 SASEGT. This CDR3 is 14 amino acids long. J gave up 6 bases and V 3 bases, and 6 bases lay outside the gene matches. DNA for the CDR3: TGTGCCAGCAGTGAGGCGGGGGGGCGTTCCGAGCAGTACTTC. It codes for CASSEAGGRSEQYF.

In its sample, this clonotype was seen a few times. This chain connects TRBV30 to TRBJ2-2; unclear D gene. This CDR3 has 15 residues. Germline V gene sequence: CDR1 GTSNPN, CDR2 SVGIG (reference sequence). V lost 2 bases and J 1 base, leaving 11 bases between the germline ends. CDR3 in DNA: TGTGCCTGGAGTTCCCAGGTGTGGAACACCGGGGAGCTGTTTTTT. Protein: CAWSSQVWNTGELFF.

As regards this clonotype: This clone may be a read error of a much larger clone one base away. The chain recombines TRBV6-5 with TRBJ1-2; no clear D. The CDR3 sequence is 14 residues long. Germline lookup yields CDR1 MNHEY and CDR2 SVGAGI. The CDR3 DNA reads as TGTGGCAGCAGGATTGGACGGATGAACTATGGCTACACCTTC. Translating gives CGSRIGRMNYGYTF.

This clonotype was counted many times. This sequence joins TRBV2 and TRBJ1-4; no clear D gene. There are 16 residues in the CDR3. Germline loops: CDR1 SNHLY, CDR2 FYNNEI. The V and J ends lost 3 bases and 4 bases respectively, with 15 bases between them. Here the CDR3 reads CASSEIRPNFNEKLFF. In nucleotides, the CDR3 is TGTGCCAGCAGTGAGATAAGACCGAACTTTAATGAAAAACTGTTTTTT.

This clonotype was counted many times. The V gene is TRBV9, the J gene TRBJ2-3; tentatively, D is TRBD1 or TRBD2 (6 bases each). V was shortened by 0 bases and J by 4 bases, with 15 bases between the two germline ends. Germline values: CDR1 SGDLS, CDR2 YYNGEE. The CDR3 contains 16 residues. CDR3: CASSVEGGRAADTQYF. The CDR3 bases are TGTGCCAGCAGCGTAGAGGGGGGACGAGCCGCAGATACGCAGTATTTT.

This clonotype was seen ten or more times. The J gene is TRBJ2-3, the V gene TRBV6-5; 9 bases agree with TRBD2. The ends lost 5 bases at V and 1 base at J; junction bases unmatched: 7. This CDR3 is built from 16 residues. Germline V gene data show CDR1 as MNHEY and CDR2 as SVGAGI. CDR3 amino acids: CASSESGGQGTDTQYF. DNA of the CDR3: TGTGCCAGCAGTGAAAGCGGGGGGCAGGGCACAGATACGCAGTATTTT.

This clonotype was detected only a few times. V gene TRBV11-1 combines with J gene TRBJ2-5; D unresolved. Trimming cost V 3 bases and J 5 bases, with 10 bases left between them. The CDR3 loop spans 13 amino acids. Germline loops: CDR1 SGHAT, CDR2 FQDESV (reference sequence). The CDR3: CASSLGSGETQYF. CDR3 coding DNA: TGTGCCAGCAGCTTGGGGTCCGGGGAGACCCAGTACTTC. Looking up the rest from reference TRBV11-1 and TRBJ2-5 gives the full variable domain: EAEVAQSPRYKITEKSQAVAFWCDPISGHATLYWYRQILGQGPELLVQFQDESVVDDSQLPKDRFSAERLKGVDSTLKIQPAELGDSAMYLCASSLGSGETQYFGPGTRLLVL.

This sequence joins TRBV3-1 and TRBJ1-5, with TRBD1 as a possible D gene (6 bases). Germline loops: CDR1 LGHDT, CDR2 YNNKEL (reference sequence). The V and J ends lost 5 bases and 3 bases respectively, with 11 bases between them. CDR3 size: 14 residues. The CDR3 DNA reads TGTGCCAGCAGCGAACAGGGTCCCAATCAGCCCCAGCATTTT. It specifies CASSEQGPNQPQHF. The full variable domain, in which reference TRBV3-1 and TRBJ1-5 provide the parts outside the CDR3, is DTAVSQTPKYLVTQMGNDKSIKCEQNLGHDTMYWYKQDSKKFLKIMFSYNNKELIINETVPNRFSPKSPDKAHLNLHINSLELGDSAVYFCASSEQGPNQPQHFGDGTRLSIL.

Comment on this clonotype: A much more abundant neighbour one base away suggests this may be a read error. The J gene is TRBJ2-1, the V gene TRBV19; TRBD1 might be the D (6 bases). CDR3 size: 13 residues. Per germline, CDR1 LNHDA and CDR2 SQIVND (reference sequence). The CDR3: CASSMAGADEEFF. Here the CDR3 DNA reads TGTGCCAGTAGTATGGCAGGGGCGGATGAGGAGTTCTTC.

This clonotype was found many times. V is TRBV7-9 and J is TRBJ1-4; D not certain. Germline CDR1 and CDR2: SEHNR and FQNEAQ (reference sequence). Between the trimmed V and J ends, which lost 4 bases and 5 bases, there was a span of 5 bases. CDR3 size: 12 residues. The CDR3 nucleotides read TGTGCCAGCAGCTGGAGGAATGAAAAACTGTTTTTT. It translates to CASSWRNEKLFF.